This T cell receptor beta chain derives from a study of shared clonotypes between healthy human individuals (dated by TCRdb to about 2020). Notes on the research overall: A few men and two women, aged 18 to 49 years, made up the cohort. Leukapheresis yielded between about 0.94 and 10 billion PBMCs per donor. Per donor, three plates each were used for CD4 naive and CD4 memory, two for CD8 naive, and one for CD8 memory. To estimate repertoire size and how much clonotypes are shared between individuals, the study performed deep sequencing of blood TCR repertoires from about five healthy adults. Different laboratories and diverse techniques were used to prepare libraries and sequence TCR repertoires, to increase sequencing depth and limit assay-specific biases.

Using the deep immunoSEQ assay, TCR CDR3 regions were amplified from genomic DNA by multiplex PCR. For each cell subset, the extracted genomic DNA was distributed evenly across all wells of several immunoSEQ 96-well plates, and each plate served as one replicate. Each replicate PCR for sorted subsets received about 210 ng genomic DNA, equal to about 29,000 T cell genomes. Purified libraries were quantified with a Qubit 3.0 fluorometer, sized on a Bioanalyzer 2100, and re-quantified with the KAPA Library Quantification kit. Each immunoSEQ 96-well plate was sequenced on its own single-read 150-cycle Illumina NextSeq 550 flow cell. Concerning the study's data processing: Because the immunoSEQ output included only junctional sequences and no quality scores, the filtering could not be the same as the filtering used for full-length reads. To assign V/J genes and CDR3, sequences were annotated against IMGT germline references using PyIR, a Python wrapper for IgBLAST v1.9. Reads were removed for weak V/J assignments (E-value above 1e-6), missing CDR3, stop codons, out-of-frame junctions, or ambiguous translated residues. V3J clonotypes were defined as sequences sharing the same inferred V gene, J gene, and CDR3 amino acid sequence. Percentage overlap between repertoires was calculated by dividing the number of shared unique clonotypes by the size of the smaller repertoire. Richness of each repertoire was evaluated using RTK rarefaction, the Chao1 estimator, and Recon v2.1 estimates of unobserved clonotypes. OLGA was used to compute generation probabilities for all TCRbeta clonotypes that the gDNA method yielded from a few donors. The table was pulled from immuneACCESS by TCRdb, which kept in-frame rearrangements only. Such tables lose some clones; where checked, under half of the loss comes from unresolved V genes, and the rest has no known cause. V and J calls and clone size are given by that table; D and trimming were obtained from the DNA. Here the sample has roughly 2 million clones; roughly 95% occur a single time. Of the sample, 0.13% falls within the top ten clones.

With respect to this clone: This receptor's antigen is unknown. Base qualities were left out, and no much larger clone turns up one base away.

Broad study findings and their caveats: Rarefaction of sorted-subset datasets indicated incomplete sequencing despite the large sequencing depth. Naive subsets generally had larger estimated clonotype richness than memory subsets. Only blood was sampled, and tissue TCR repertoires likely differ from those in blood. Based on pairwise subsampling, the degree of clonotype sharing among donors was expected to be affected by sequencing depth. The small number of donors limited the genetic and exposure-history diversity represented. Compared with non-shared clonotypes, clonotypes shared by all four sorted-subset donors had higher generation probabilities. When a few donors were compared, the shared fraction of clonotypes was around 5.1% for naive CD4, more than 3% for naive CD8, 2.3% for memory CD4, and 0.35% to 0.4% for memory CD8.

A distance of 10 bases separates the germline ends of V and J, which lose 5 bases and 2 bases respectively. Taken from cysteine to phenylalanine, the CDR3 has 13 residues. Only the CDR3 portion is preserved as DNA: 39 bases, with reading frame beginning at the first base. CDR1 and CDR2, looked up from the germline V gene, are MDHEN and SYDVKM. The donors were healthy, HIV-negative adults with no recently reported acute infections or vaccinations. Only Caucasian adults living in Nashville, Tennessee, USA were represented among the donors. CD4+ T cells were enriched by magnetic negative selection; naive cells were then positively selected on CD45RA, and the negative fraction formed the memory subset. Blood was obtained by leukapheresis, after which PBMCs were separated by Ficoll-Histopaque density gradient centrifugation and cryopreserved in liquid nitrogen vapor phase. Analytical flow cytometry was used to check the purity and quantity of every magnetically sorted T cell population. Each sorted fraction had its genomic DNA isolated and then quantified by UV absorbance on a Nanodrop 2000c.

The clonotype was recovered from a man aged 18 to 29 in good health. Source material: naive CD4+ T cells sorted from blood. The sample's cell subset or site label is to be understood as: CD45RA+ positively selected. The chain joins TRBV28 to TRBJ2-7; a weak D assignment points to TRBD2 (5 bases agree). CDR3 protein: CASSTRFPYEQYF. The nucleotide sequence is given as TGTGCCAGCAGTACTAGGTTTCCCTACGAGCAGTACTTC.